The rows below give T cell receptor beta chains drawn from one sample of a study of blood T cell repertoires in COVID-19. Produced via immunoSEQ multiplex PCR; TCRdb's table is partial and in-frame only. The sample lists approximately 90,000 clones, approximately 84% seen once, with about 23% in the top ten. Source material: peripheral blood. The source of these receptors is a man older than 75 with active or convalescent COVID-19. Each CDR3 is given with its conserved first and last residue. Fields, in order: CDR3 length, D gene, clone size, V gene, J gene, CDR3 protein, CDR3 DNA. D genes are given only for firm matches. Clone sizes are given selectively: once, few, many, or a class where the clone is expanded.

cdr3_length: 13
d_call: TRBD2
clone_size: .
v_call: TRBV12-3/TRBV12-4
j_call: TRBJ2-5
cdr3_aa: CASSSSGVETQYF
cdr3_nt: TGTGCCAGCAGCAGCAGCGGGGTAGAGACCCAGTACTTC

cdr3_length: 12
d_call: .
clone_size: .
v_call: TRBV25-1
j_call: TRBJ2-1
cdr3_aa: CASRRGGYEQFF
cdr3_nt: TGTGCCAGCAGGAGGGGAGGCTATGAGCAGTTCTTC

cdr3_length: 12
d_call: .
clone_size: few
v_call: TRBV28
j_call: TRBJ1-5
cdr3_aa: CASSIAIQPQHF
cdr3_nt: TGTGCCAGCAGTATCGCGATTCAGCCCCAGCATTTT

cdr3_length: 15
d_call: TRBD2
clone_size: .
v_call: TRBV6-5
j_call: TRBJ2-3
cdr3_aa: CASTSGLVGTDTQYF
cdr3_nt: TGTGCCAGCACAAGCGGACTAGTGGGCACAGATACGCAGTATTTT

cdr3_length: 15
d_call: TRBD2
clone_size: .
v_call: TRBV25-1
j_call: TRBJ2-1
cdr3_aa: CASSESSGAYNEQFF
cdr3_nt: TGTGCCAGCAGTGAGAGTAGCGGGGCATACAATGAGCAGTTCTTC

cdr3_length: 14
d_call: .
clone_size: .
v_call: TRBV9
j_call: TRBJ1-4
cdr3_aa: CASSATGVGEKLFF
cdr3_nt: TGTGCCAGCAGCGCGACAGGAGTTGGGGAAAAACTGTTTTTT

cdr3_length: 14
d_call: TRBD1
clone_size: .
v_call: TRBV5-1
j_call: TRBJ1-1
cdr3_aa: CASSGEAGGTEAFF
cdr3_nt: TGCGCCAGCAGCGGTGAAGCAGGGGGGACTGAAGCTTTCTTT

cdr3_length: 16
d_call: TRBD2
clone_size: once
v_call: TRBV7-2
j_call: TRBJ2-5
cdr3_aa: CASSSGTSGGAVTQYF
cdr3_nt: TGTGCCAGCAGCTCCGGGACTAGCGGGGGGGCGGTGACCCAGTACTTC

cdr3_length: 15
d_call: .
clone_size: .
v_call: TRBV5-6
j_call: TRBJ2-1
cdr3_aa: CASSFRTTGRNEQFF
cdr3_nt: TGTGCCAGCAGCTTCCGGACCACAGGGCGAAATGAGCAGTTCTTC

cdr3_length: 16
d_call: TRBD2
clone_size: .
v_call: TRBV7-2
j_call: TRBJ2-5
cdr3_aa: CASSLVGTSGGETQYF
cdr3_nt: TGTGCCAGCAGCTTAGTAGGGACTAGCGGGGGGGAGACCCAGTACTTC

cdr3_length: 16
d_call: .
clone_size: .
v_call: TRBV6-1
j_call: TRBJ2-1
cdr3_aa: CASSEEGAGWYNEQFF
cdr3_nt: TGTGCCAGCAGTGAAGAGGGCGCGGGGTGGTACAATGAGCAGTTCTTC

cdr3_length: 18
d_call: .
clone_size: .
v_call: TRBV29-1
j_call: TRBJ2-3
cdr3_aa: CSVAQPLAGALRGDTQYF
cdr3_nt: TGCAGCGTCGCTCAACCCCTGGCGGGGGCTCTTCGCGGAGATACGCAGTATTTT

cdr3_length: 15
d_call: TRBD1
clone_size: .
v_call: TRBV27
j_call: TRBJ1-5
cdr3_aa: CASSRQGTGNQPQHF
cdr3_nt: TGTGCCAGCAGTAGACAGGGTACTGGCAATCAGCCCCAGCATTTT

cdr3_length: 14
d_call: .
clone_size: .
v_call: TRBV5-1
j_call: TRBJ2-1
cdr3_aa: CASSLGQFLGEQFF
cdr3_nt: TGCGCCAGCAGCTTAGGACAGTTCCTCGGCGAGCAGTTCTTC

cdr3_length: 14
d_call: TRBD1
clone_size: .
v_call: TRBV5-1
j_call: TRBJ2-7
cdr3_aa: CASSSGQGAYEQYF
cdr3_nt: TGCGCCAGCAGCTCGGGACAGGGGGCCTACGAGCAGTACTTC

cdr3_length: 13
d_call: TRBD1
clone_size: .
v_call: TRBV7-9
j_call: TRBJ1-2
cdr3_aa: CASSPGTAYGYTF
cdr3_nt: TGTGCCAGCAGCCCCGGGACAGCCTATGGCTACACCTTC

cdr3_length: 18
d_call: .
clone_size: once
v_call: TRBV15
j_call: TRBJ2-5
cdr3_aa: CATSREGVVGGLQETQYF
cdr3_nt: TGTGCCACCAGCAGAGAAGGGGTGGTCGGGGGGCTCCAAGAGACCCAGTACTTC

cdr3_length: 16
d_call: TRBD1
clone_size: .
v_call: TRBV23-1
j_call: TRBJ2-7
cdr3_aa: CASSQHVGTETYEQYF
cdr3_nt: TGCGCCAGCAGTCAGCATGTCGGGACAGAGACCTACGAGCAGTACTTC

cdr3_length: 13
d_call: .
clone_size: few
v_call: TRBV19
j_call: TRBJ2-5
cdr3_aa: CASSPRQQETQYF
cdr3_nt: TGTGCCAGTAGTCCGCGACAGCAAGAGACCCAGTACTTC

cdr3_length: 15
d_call: TRBD2
clone_size: .
v_call: TRBV9
j_call: TRBJ2-3
cdr3_aa: CASRGGYRSTDTQYF
cdr3_nt: TGTGCCAGCAGGGGGGGGTACCGAAGCACAGATACGCAGTATTTT

cdr3_length: 14
d_call: .
clone_size: .
v_call: TRBV5-1
j_call: TRBJ1-1
cdr3_aa: CASSLRQGGAEAFF
cdr3_nt: TGCGCCAGCAGCTTGAGGCAGGGTGGGGCTGAAGCTTTCTTT

cdr3_length: 11
d_call: .
clone_size: .
v_call: TRBV6-5
j_call: TRBJ1-3
cdr3_aa: CASITGNTIYF
cdr3_nt: TGTGCCAGCATCACTGGAAACACCATATATTTT

cdr3_length: 15
d_call: .
clone_size: .
v_call: TRBV7-2
j_call: TRBJ2-2
cdr3_aa: CASSPLVGVPGELFF
cdr3_nt: TGTGCCAGCAGCCCCCTAGTAGGTGTTCCCGGGGAGCTGTTTTTT

cdr3_length: 15
d_call: TRBD1
clone_size: few
v_call: TRBV5-4
j_call: TRBJ1-2
cdr3_aa: CASSPGTGGHYGYTF
cdr3_nt: TGTGCCAGCAGCCCCGGGACAGGGGGCCACTATGGCTACACCTTC

cdr3_length: 14
d_call: .
clone_size: .
v_call: TRBV6-5
j_call: TRBJ2-1
cdr3_aa: CASSYLGTSGVQFF
cdr3_nt: TGTGCCAGCAGTTACCTAGGGACTTCGGGTGTGCAGTTCTTC

cdr3_length: 14
d_call: .
clone_size: few
v_call: TRBV14
j_call: TRBJ2-5
cdr3_aa: CASSQAVGGETQYF
cdr3_nt: TGTGCCAGCAGCCAAGCCGTCGGGGGAGAGACCCAGTACTTC

cdr3_length: 13
d_call: TRBD2
clone_size: .
v_call: TRBV15
j_call: TRBJ2-7
cdr3_aa: CATSRDGGGEQYF
cdr3_nt: TGTGCCACCAGCAGAGATGGCGGGGGCGAGCAGTACTTC

cdr3_length: 13
d_call: TRBD1
clone_size: .
v_call: TRBV11-2
j_call: TRBJ2-1
cdr3_aa: CASSPQGYSEQFF
cdr3_nt: TGTGCCAGCAGCCCACAGGGGTATAGTGAGCAGTTCTTC

cdr3_length: 15
d_call: .
clone_size: .
v_call: TRBV6-5
j_call: TRBJ2-3
cdr3_aa: CASSYSLRAGDTQYF
cdr3_nt: TGTGCCAGCAGTTACTCATTGCGGGCTGGGGATACGCAGTATTTT

cdr3_length: 18
d_call: TRBD1
clone_size: once
v_call: TRBV9
j_call: TRBJ1-6
cdr3_aa: CASSVNLGQGGTRSPLHF
cdr3_nt: TGTGCCAGCAGCGTAAATCTGGGACAGGGAGGGACAAGGTCACCCCTCCACTTT

cdr3_length: 13
d_call: TRBD1
clone_size: .
v_call: TRBV10-3
j_call: TRBJ2-7
cdr3_aa: CAISSGTAYEQYF
cdr3_nt: TGTGCCATCAGCTCCGGGACAGCCTACGAGCAGTACTTC

cdr3_length: 13
d_call: .
clone_size: .
v_call: TRBV7-9
j_call: TRBJ1-2
cdr3_aa: CASSLGNDRGYTF
cdr3_nt: TGTGCCAGCAGCTTGGGTAATGACAGGGGCTACACCTTC

cdr3_length: 15
d_call: .
clone_size: .
v_call: TRBV9
j_call: TRBJ1-2
cdr3_aa: CASSVGFGTTGGYTF
cdr3_nt: TGTGCCAGCAGCGTAGGGTTTGGGACAACGGGGGGCTACACCTTC

cdr3_length: 15
d_call: TRBD1
clone_size: .
v_call: TRBV19
j_call: TRBJ1-5
cdr3_aa: CASSISPGGRQPQHF
cdr3_nt: TGTGCCAGTAGTATATCGCCAGGGGGTCGGCAGCCCCAGCATTTT

cdr3_length: 15
d_call: TRBD2
clone_size: few
v_call: TRBV11-2
j_call: TRBJ2-7
cdr3_aa: CASSPGGGFTYEQYF
cdr3_nt: TGTGCCAGCAGCCCCGGGGGGGGATTTACCTACGAGCAGTACTTC

cdr3_length: 18
d_call: TRBD1
clone_size: .
v_call: TRBV27
j_call: TRBJ1-2
cdr3_aa: CASSSTPGQYGRRPSYTF
cdr3_nt: TGTGCCAGCAGTTCAACACCGGGACAGTATGGTCGAAGGCCTTCCTACACCTTC

cdr3_length: 15
d_call: .
clone_size: .
v_call: TRBV11-3
j_call: TRBJ2-1
cdr3_aa: CASSLENGARDEQFF
cdr3_nt: TGTGCCAGCAGCTTAGAAAACGGTGCCCGCGATGAGCAGTTCTTC

cdr3_length: 17
d_call: .
clone_size: few
v_call: TRBV4-1
j_call: TRBJ1-6
cdr3_aa: CASSQEKIDSYNSPLHF
cdr3_nt: TGCGCCAGCAGCCAAGAGAAAATAGACTCCTATAATTCACCCCTCCACTTT

cdr3_length: 13
d_call: .
clone_size: .
v_call: TRBV7-6
j_call: TRBJ2-3
cdr3_aa: CASRNVATDTQYF
cdr3_nt: TGTGCCAGCAGAAACGTGGCCACAGATACGCAGTATTTT

cdr3_length: 14
d_call: .
clone_size: .
v_call: TRBV30
j_call: TRBJ1-3
cdr3_aa: CAWSVVRYGNTIYF
cdr3_nt: TGTGCCTGGAGTGTTGTACGGTATGGAAACACCATATATTTT

cdr3_length: 18
d_call: TRBD1
clone_size: .
v_call: TRBV30
j_call: TRBJ2-3
cdr3_aa: CAWSQHLPGQGAGDTQYF
cdr3_nt: TGTGCCTGGAGCCAACATCTCCCGGGACAGGGGGCCGGAGATACGCAGTATTTT

cdr3_length: 14
d_call: .
clone_size: few
v_call: TRBV12-5
j_call: TRBJ2-5
cdr3_aa: CASGPRGGQGRGYF
cdr3_nt: TGTGCTAGTGGTCCCCGGGGGGGACAGGGTCGAGGGTACTTC